The rows below give T cell receptor beta chains drawn from one sample of a study of blood T cell repertoires in COVID-19. The table came from immunoSEQ multiplex PCR; TCRdb's copy has only in-frame clones and leaves some out. This sample yields 150,000 to 200,000 clones, of which about 88% are seen a single time; 2% to 2.5% belongs to the top ten. Specimen: PBMCs or T cells enriched from blood (not recorded which). Receptors were obtained from a woman in her 40s with acute COVID-19. Both conserved end residues are part of each CDR3. Fields, in order: D gene, J gene, clone size, V gene, CDR3 DNA, CDR3 protein. D genes are given only for firm matches. The size entry is marked missing in some rows and otherwise reads once, few, many or a size class.

D gene: NA; J gene: TRBJ1-4; clone size: NA; V gene: TRBV18; CDR3 DNA: TGTGCCAGCTCATCCGTGGGGGGAGACAAACTGTTTTTT; CDR3 protein: CASSSVGGDKLFF
D gene: NA; J gene: TRBJ1-4; clone size: NA; V gene: TRBV21-1; CDR3 DNA: TGTGCCAGCAGCAAAACTGCAACTAATGAAAAACTGTTTTTT; CDR3 protein: CASSKTATNEKLFF
D gene: NA; J gene: TRBJ2-3; clone size: NA; V gene: TRBV27; CDR3 DNA: TGTGCCAGCAGTTTGCGGCACGAGGGGGCAGATACGCAGTATTTT; CDR3 protein: CASSLRHEGADTQYF
D gene: NA; J gene: TRBJ1-6; clone size: NA; V gene: TRBV6-4; CDR3 DNA: TGTGCCAGCACCGACGACGGGACTCAGGAGATCAATTCACCCCTCCACTTT; CDR3 protein: CASTDDGTQEINSPLHF
D gene: NA; J gene: TRBJ2-5; clone size: NA; V gene: TRBV13; CDR3 DNA: TGTGCCAGCAGCCTCGACAGGGAGACCCAGTACTTC; CDR3 protein: CASSLDRETQYF
D gene: NA; J gene: TRBJ1-1; clone size: NA; V gene: TRBV18; CDR3 DNA: TGTGCCAGCTCAGCCGGGTTCCTCACTGAAGCTTTCTTT; CDR3 protein: CASSAGFLTEAFF
D gene: NA; J gene: TRBJ2-1; clone size: NA; V gene: TRBV7-2; CDR3 DNA: TGTGCCAGCAGCTTATCACCCAATTGGGGCGGATACAATGAGCAGTTCTTC; CDR3 protein: CASSLSPNWGGYNEQFF
D gene: TRBD1; J gene: TRBJ1-2; clone size: NA; V gene: TRBV28; CDR3 DNA: TGTGCCAGCAGGTCCAGGGGGCGGGATGGCTACACCTTC; CDR3 protein: CASRSRGRDGYTF
D gene: NA; J gene: TRBJ1-2; clone size: NA; V gene: TRBV7-2; CDR3 DNA: TGTGCCAGCAGCCTCAGGGGCCGCCTGCACCCTAACTATGGCTACACCTTC; CDR3 protein: CASSLRGRLHPNYGYTF
D gene: TRBD2; J gene: TRBJ2-7; clone size: once; V gene: TRBV7-9; CDR3 DNA: TGTGCCAGCAGCTTAGGGTCTAGCGGGGGGGCCGGTTACGAGCAGTACTTC; CDR3 protein: CASSLGSSGGAGYEQYF
D gene: TRBD1; J gene: TRBJ1-6; clone size: NA; V gene: TRBV5-1; CDR3 DNA: TGCGCCAGCAGCTTGTCCTCGGGGACAGGAGGAAATTCACCCCTCCACTTT; CDR3 protein: CASSLSSGTGGNSPLHF
D gene: TRBD1; J gene: TRBJ1-6; clone size: NA; V gene: TRBV2; CDR3 DNA: TGTGCCAGCAGTGACCAGACAGGGTATAATTCACCCCTCCACTTT; CDR3 protein: CASSDQTGYNSPLHF
D gene: NA; J gene: TRBJ2-1; clone size: NA; V gene: TRBV25-1; CDR3 DNA: TGTGCCAGCAGTGAACCCGGACTACCCCCCTACAATGAGCAGTTCTTC; CDR3 protein: CASSEPGLPPYNEQFF
D gene: NA; J gene: TRBJ2-7; clone size: NA; V gene: TRBV10-1; CDR3 DNA: TGCGCCAGCAGTGAGTCGAGCCTAGTAAACGAGCAGTACTTC; CDR3 protein: CASSESSLVNEQYF
D gene: TRBD1; J gene: TRBJ2-3; clone size: NA; V gene: TRBV28; CDR3 DNA: TGTGCCAGCAGTTTAGGGACAGTCATTAGCACAGATACGCAGTATTTT; CDR3 protein: CASSLGTVISTDTQYF
D gene: NA; J gene: TRBJ2-1; clone size: NA; V gene: TRBV5-1; CDR3 DNA: TGCGCCAGCATGGCTGGGGCTGGAAACAATGAGCAGTTCTTC; CDR3 protein: CASMAGAGNNEQFF
D gene: NA; J gene: TRBJ2-6; clone size: NA; V gene: TRBV30; CDR3 DNA: TGTGCACTAGACGGCCTGACTGGGGCCAACGTCCTGACTTTC; CDR3 protein: CALDGLTGANVLTF
D gene: TRBD2; J gene: TRBJ2-5; clone size: NA; V gene: TRBV5-1; CDR3 DNA: TGCGCCAGCAGCTTGGTAGCGGTATCGGGTGCGGGAGGTACCGAGACCCAGTACTTC; CDR3 protein: CASSLVAVSGAGGTETQYF
D gene: TRBD2; J gene: TRBJ2-1; clone size: NA; V gene: TRBV28; CDR3 DNA: TGTGCCAGCAGTTTGGTTAGCGGGGCGAAAGAGCAGTTCTTC; CDR3 protein: CASSLVSGAKEQFF
D gene: TRBD1; J gene: TRBJ1-2; clone size: NA; V gene: TRBV2; CDR3 DNA: TGTGCCAGCAGCAACTTGCTAGGACAGGGGAAAGGGGGACTATATGGCTACACCTTC; CDR3 protein: CASSNLLGQGKGGLYGYTF
D gene: NA; J gene: TRBJ1-2; clone size: NA; V gene: TRBV6-1; CDR3 DNA: TGTGCCAGCAGAGAAGGCGGAGGGATCTATGGCTACACCTTC; CDR3 protein: CASREGGGIYGYTF
D gene: NA; J gene: TRBJ2-1; clone size: NA; V gene: TRBV28; CDR3 DNA: TGTGCCAGCAGTTTAAGAGGGTACTACAATGAGCAGTTCTTC; CDR3 protein: CASSLRGYYNEQFF
D gene: TRBD2; J gene: TRBJ2-6; clone size: NA; V gene: TRBV7-6; CDR3 DNA: TGTGCCAGCAGCGGACCCGGGGGGTATGGGGCCAACGTCCTGACTTTC; CDR3 protein: CASSGPGGYGANVLTF
D gene: NA; J gene: TRBJ1-1; clone size: NA; V gene: TRBV28; CDR3 DNA: TGTGCCAGCCGGAGGAACACTGAAGCTTTCTTT; CDR3 protein: CASRRNTEAFF
D gene: TRBD1; J gene: TRBJ2-2; clone size: NA; V gene: TRBV5-1; CDR3 DNA: TGCGCCAGCAGTCCACAGGGGGTCAACACCGGGGAGCTGTTTTTT; CDR3 protein: CASSPQGVNTGELFF
D gene: TRBD2; J gene: TRBJ2-1; clone size: NA; V gene: TRBV13; CDR3 DNA: TGTGCCAGCAGCTTAGGCTCCCTAGCGGGGGGCAATGAGCAGTTCTTC; CDR3 protein: CASSLGSLAGGNEQFF
D gene: TRBD2; J gene: TRBJ2-3; clone size: NA; V gene: TRBV29-1; CDR3 DNA: TGCAGCGTTGAAGAGACGGCTAGCGGGAAAGATACGCAGTATTTT; CDR3 protein: CSVEETASGKDTQYF
D gene: TRBD1; J gene: TRBJ2-3; clone size: NA; V gene: TRBV6-6; CDR3 DNA: TGTGCCAGCAGTTATCCGGGACAGGAGCAGTATTTT; CDR3 protein: CASSYPGQEQYF
D gene: TRBD2; J gene: TRBJ2-1; clone size: NA; V gene: TRBV3-1/TRBV3-2; CDR3 DNA: TGTGCCAGCAGCAAAGGTAGCGGGGGGCTCTCCCATGAGCAGTTCTTC; CDR3 protein: CASSKGSGGLSHEQFF
D gene: NA; J gene: TRBJ2-2; clone size: NA; V gene: TRBV4-2; CDR3 DNA: TGTGCCAGCAGCCAGGACTCCCTAGTAAAGGTGACCGGGGAGCTGTTTTTT; CDR3 protein: CASSQDSLVKVTGELFF
D gene: NA; J gene: TRBJ2-1; clone size: NA; V gene: TRBV21-1; CDR3 DNA: TGTGCCAGCAGCAAAGTCGAGCGGGAACCGGGGACATGTGAGCAGTTCTTC; CDR3 protein: CASSKVEREPGTCEQFF
D gene: NA; J gene: TRBJ2-2; clone size: once; V gene: TRBV21-1; CDR3 DNA: TGTGCCAGCAGCAAAGTGGACAGGGGGCGTAGATCCACCGGGGAGCTGTTTTTT; CDR3 protein: CASSKVDRGRRSTGELFF
D gene: TRBD2; J gene: TRBJ2-5; clone size: NA; V gene: TRBV9; CDR3 DNA: TGTGCCAGCAGCGTTGTAGCGGGGGGGAAAGAGACCCAGTACTTC; CDR3 protein: CASSVVAGGKETQYF
D gene: NA; J gene: TRBJ2-5; clone size: NA; V gene: TRBV11-2; CDR3 DNA: TGTGCCAGCAGCTTCGGGGAGACCCAGTACTTC; CDR3 protein: CASSFGETQYF
D gene: NA; J gene: TRBJ1-2; clone size: NA; V gene: TRBV10-3; CDR3 DNA: TGTGCCATCAGTGAGTCCTTCGGTAAGGGGAACTATGGCTACACCTTC; CDR3 protein: CAISESFGKGNYGYTF
D gene: TRBD1; J gene: TRBJ2-2; clone size: NA; V gene: TRBV19; CDR3 DNA: TGTGCCACCTCGGGGACAGGGGGCGAAATTTGGACCACCGGGGAGCTGTTTTTT; CDR3 protein: CATSGTGGEIWTTGELFF
D gene: NA; J gene: TRBJ2-5; clone size: NA; V gene: TRBV5-1; CDR3 DNA: TGCGCCAGCAGCTTGGAAGCGTTCCAAGAGACCCAGTACTTC; CDR3 protein: CASSLEAFQETQYF
D gene: NA; J gene: TRBJ1-4; clone size: NA; V gene: TRBV7-8; CDR3 DNA: TGTGCCAGCAGCTTAGTGAGGCTTCCGGGACATAATGAAAAACTGTTTTTT; CDR3 protein: CASSLVRLPGHNEKLFF
D gene: NA; J gene: TRBJ2-7; clone size: NA; V gene: TRBV7-8; CDR3 DNA: TGTGCCAGCAGCTTATCTTCGGGCTACGAGCAGTACTTC; CDR3 protein: CASSLSSGYEQYF
D gene: NA; J gene: TRBJ1-1; clone size: NA; V gene: TRBV2; CDR3 DNA: TGTGCCAGCAGTGATGGAGGGGACACTGAAGCTTTCTTT; CDR3 protein: CASSDGGDTEAFF
D gene: TRBD1; J gene: TRBJ2-7; clone size: NA; V gene: TRBV6-5; CDR3 DNA: TGTGCCAGCCTCCGGAGGGACAGGGGAGACGAGCAGTACTTC; CDR3 protein: CASLRRDRGDEQYF
D gene: TRBD2; J gene: TRBJ2-1; clone size: NA; V gene: TRBV5-4; CDR3 DNA: TGTGCCAGCAGCCTGCCTGGACCGGGACTAGCGGGAAGCGAGCAGTTCTTC; CDR3 protein: CASSLPGPGLAGSEQFF
D gene: TRBD2; J gene: TRBJ2-1; clone size: NA; V gene: TRBV7-2; CDR3 DNA: TGTGCCAGCAGCCCACCCGGGAGGGCGGTCAATGAGCAGTTCTTC; CDR3 protein: CASSPPGRAVNEQFF
D gene: TRBD2; J gene: TRBJ2-1; clone size: NA; V gene: TRBV4-3; CDR3 DNA: TGCGCCAGCAGCCAAGATGGTCCCGGACTAGCCCCCTACAATGAGCAGTTCTTC; CDR3 protein: CASSQDGPGLAPYNEQFF